This paragraph covers one T cell receptor beta chain sequence. The antigen is undetermined. The sample belongs to a study of human T cells and chemical hapten exposure. Study results and caveats: Alopecia in the donors means their immune response may deviate from healthy people's. TCRs exceeding 1 in 1000 frequency stayed unchanged with DPC sensitization.

TCRdb fed the RACE reads into MiXCR, producing one record per CDR3 protein. The sample shows about 120,000 distinct CDR3 sequences, around 13% of them seen only once. As to time point: patch test 1, 2 weeks after DPC sensitization. As for treatment: therapeutic diphenylcyclopropenone sensitization with weekly scalp DPC. The origin of this receptor is a man younger than 30 with alopecia areata. Some clones in this sample may be carry-over from other donors' samples. Sequenced here: whole blood, sampled in connection with sensitization to the hapten diphenylcyclopropenone (DPC).

CDR3 residues: CASSLRGGTNTGELFF. The DNA for the CDR3 is TGTGCCAGCAGCTTGAGAGGGGGTACGAACACCGGGGAGCTGTTTTTT. J is TRBJ2-2 and V is TRBV7-6; the D gene is possibly TRBD1 (6 bases). The V end lost 3 bases, the J end lost 0 bases, and 11 bases lay between the germline ends. Germline V gene data show CDR1 as SGHVS and CDR2 as FNYEAQ. The CDR3 runs to 16 residues.